The clone carrying this TCR beta chain was detected once. Treatment: oral pan-JAK inhibitor, 5-10 mg twice daily. Both CD4+ and CD8+ T cells were separated by sorting PBMCs. Extraction and reverse transcription of RNA yielded cDNA as the sequencing template. Clones were sequenced by immunoSEQ multiplex PCR, and TCRdb holds only the in-frame ones, with some missing. The sample yields more than 110,000 clones, approximately 80% seen once. This specimen comes from a study of CD8+ T cells in alopecia areata. Overall study context: Treated patients swallowed 5 to 10 mg of oral tofacitinib twice daily.

CDR1 is MGHRA, CDR2 YSYEKL, per germline. This CDR3 has 13 amino acids. Trimming left V 0 bases short and J 8 bases short, with 10 bases between. Material: CD8+ T cells sorted from blood, obtained at week 4, from a patient treated with tofacitinib. This rearrangement joins TRBV4-1 to TRBJ1-2; perhaps TRBD1 as D (5 bases). This TCR derives from a human donor with alopecia areata. CDR3 in DNA: TGCGCCAGCAGCCAAGATGGCAGGGAGGGCTACACCTTC. It is translated as CASSQDGREGYTF.